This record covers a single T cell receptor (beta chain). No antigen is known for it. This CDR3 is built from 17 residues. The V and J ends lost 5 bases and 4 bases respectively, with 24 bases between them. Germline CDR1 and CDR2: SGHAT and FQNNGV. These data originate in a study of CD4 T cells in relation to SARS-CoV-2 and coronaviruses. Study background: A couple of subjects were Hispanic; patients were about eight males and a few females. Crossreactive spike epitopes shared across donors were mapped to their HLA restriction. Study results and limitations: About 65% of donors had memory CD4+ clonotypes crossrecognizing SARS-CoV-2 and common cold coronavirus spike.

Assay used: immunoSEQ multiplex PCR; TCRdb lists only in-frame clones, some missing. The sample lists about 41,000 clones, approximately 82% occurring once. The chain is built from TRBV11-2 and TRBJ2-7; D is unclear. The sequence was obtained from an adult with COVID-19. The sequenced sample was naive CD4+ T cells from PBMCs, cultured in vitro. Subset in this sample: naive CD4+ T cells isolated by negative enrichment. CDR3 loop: CASSPGTRLLPGYEQYF. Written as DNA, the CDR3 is TGTGCCAGCAGCCCCGGAACGAGACTCCTCCCCGGGTACGAGCAGTACTTC.